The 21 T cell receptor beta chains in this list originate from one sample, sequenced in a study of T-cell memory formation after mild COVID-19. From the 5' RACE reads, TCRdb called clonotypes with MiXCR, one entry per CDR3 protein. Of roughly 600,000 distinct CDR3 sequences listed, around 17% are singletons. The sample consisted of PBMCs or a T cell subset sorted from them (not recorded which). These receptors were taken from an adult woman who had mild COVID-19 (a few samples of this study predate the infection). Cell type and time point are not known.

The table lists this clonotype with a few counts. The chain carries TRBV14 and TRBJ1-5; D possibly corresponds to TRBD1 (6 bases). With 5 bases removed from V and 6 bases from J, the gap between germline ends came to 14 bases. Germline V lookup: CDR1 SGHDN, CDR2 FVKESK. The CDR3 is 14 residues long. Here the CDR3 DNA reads TGTGCCAGCAGCAAAGGAACAGGGCTTCAGCCCCAGCATTTT. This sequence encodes CASSKGTGLQPQHF.

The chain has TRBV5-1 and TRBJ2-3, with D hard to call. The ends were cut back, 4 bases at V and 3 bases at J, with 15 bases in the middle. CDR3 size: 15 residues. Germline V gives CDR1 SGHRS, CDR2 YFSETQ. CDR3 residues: CASSAGPKGTDTQYF. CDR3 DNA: TGCGCCAGCAGCGCCGGACCCAAAGGGACAGATACGCAGTATTTT.

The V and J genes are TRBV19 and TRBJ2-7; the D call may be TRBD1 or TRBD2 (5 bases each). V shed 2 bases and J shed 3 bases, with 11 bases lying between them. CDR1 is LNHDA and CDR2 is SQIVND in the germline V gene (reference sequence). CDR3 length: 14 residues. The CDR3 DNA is TGTGCCAGTAGTATAATTCTGGGACGCTACGAGCAGTACTTC. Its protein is CASSIILGRYEQYF.

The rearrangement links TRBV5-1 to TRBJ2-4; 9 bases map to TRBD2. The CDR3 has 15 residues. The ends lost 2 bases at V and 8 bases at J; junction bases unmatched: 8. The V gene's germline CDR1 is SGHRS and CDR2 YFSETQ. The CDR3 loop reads CASSFSFVAGDIQYF. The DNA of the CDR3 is TGCGCCAGCAGCTTCTCTTTCGTAGCGGGGGACATTCAGTACTTC.

The CDR3, as DNA: TGCAGTGCTAGACGGACAGGGCCCCTCCAAGAGACCCAGTACTTC. Protein: CSARRTGPLQETQYF. The chain employs TRBV20-1 and TRBJ2-5, with 8 positions matching TRBD1. The CDR3 is 15 amino acids. V lost 2 bases to trimming and J lost 1 base; unmatched junction nucleotides: 6. The germline V gene encodes CDR1 DFQATT and CDR2 SNEGSKA (reference sequence).

This chain's CDR3 is CSAFYRSGSGEQFF. The CDR3, as DNA: TGCAGTGCGTTTTACAGGAGCGGGAGTGGAGAGCAGTTCTTC. The rearrangement links TRBV20-1 to TRBJ2-1; 8 nucleotides align to TRBD2. V was pared by 6 bases and J by 10 bases, with 14 bases of the junction left unmatched. The CDR3 is 14 residues long. The germline V gene has CDR1 DFQATT and CDR2 SNEGSKA (reference sequence).

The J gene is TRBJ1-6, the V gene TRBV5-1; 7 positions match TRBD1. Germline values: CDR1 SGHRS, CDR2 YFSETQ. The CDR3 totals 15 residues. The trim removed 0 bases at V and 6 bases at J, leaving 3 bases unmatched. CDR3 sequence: CASSLDDRANSPLHF. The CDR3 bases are TGCGCCAGCAGCTTGGACGACAGGGCTAATTCACCCCTCCACTTT. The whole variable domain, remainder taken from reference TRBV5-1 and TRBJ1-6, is KAGVTQTPRYLIKTRGQQVTLSCSPISGHRSVSWYQQTPGQGLQFLFEYFSETQRNKGNFPGRFSGRQFSNSRSEMNVSTLELGDSALYLCASSLDDRANSPLHFGNGTRLTVT.

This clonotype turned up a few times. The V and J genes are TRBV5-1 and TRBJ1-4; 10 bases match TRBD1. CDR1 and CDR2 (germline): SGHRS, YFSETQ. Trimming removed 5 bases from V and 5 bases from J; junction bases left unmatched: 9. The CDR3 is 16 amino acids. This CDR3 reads CASRPGTGVANEKLFF. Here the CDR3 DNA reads TGCGCCAGCAGGCCCGGGACAGGGGTGGCCAATGAAAAACTGTTTTTT.

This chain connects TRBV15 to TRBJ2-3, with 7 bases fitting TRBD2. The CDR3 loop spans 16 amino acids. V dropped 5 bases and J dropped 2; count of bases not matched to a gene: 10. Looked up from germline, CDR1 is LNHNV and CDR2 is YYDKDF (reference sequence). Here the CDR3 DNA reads TGTGCCACCAGCGAGGGGAGCGGGGCTTTCACAGATACGCAGTATTTT. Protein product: CATSEGSGAFTDTQYF.

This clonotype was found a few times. The CDR3 region has the DNA TGTGCCAGCAGCTTAAGTCTGGGTACGCAGTATTTT. Protein: CASSLSLGTQYF. This chain connects TRBV7-3 to TRBJ2-3; D gene uncertain. The CDR3 extends over 12 amino acids. Trimming left V 1 base short and J 8 bases short, with 7 bases between. Looked up from germline, CDR1 is SGHTA and CDR2 is FQGTGA.

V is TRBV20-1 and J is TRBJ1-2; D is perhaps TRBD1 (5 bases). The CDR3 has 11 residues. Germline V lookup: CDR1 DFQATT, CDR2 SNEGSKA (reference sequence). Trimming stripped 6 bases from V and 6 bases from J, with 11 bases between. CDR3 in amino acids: CSADKGHGYTF. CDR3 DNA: TGCAGTGCCGATAAGGGGCATGGCTACACCTTC.

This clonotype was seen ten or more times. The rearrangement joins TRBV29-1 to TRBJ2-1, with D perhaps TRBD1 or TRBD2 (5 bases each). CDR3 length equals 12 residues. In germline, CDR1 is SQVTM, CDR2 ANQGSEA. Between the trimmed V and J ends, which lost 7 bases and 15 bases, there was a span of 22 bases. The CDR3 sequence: CSADRGQGWRFF. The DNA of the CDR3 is TGCAGCGCCGACCGGGGCCAGGGATGGCGGTTCTTC.

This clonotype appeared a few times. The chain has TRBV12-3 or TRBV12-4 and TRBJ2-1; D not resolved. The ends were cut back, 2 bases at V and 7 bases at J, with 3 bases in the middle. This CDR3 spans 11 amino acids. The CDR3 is CASSLKNEQFF. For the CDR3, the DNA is TGTGCCAGCAGTTTAAAGAATGAGCAGTTCTTC.

The CDR3: CASSQEGLGIQYF. The CDR3 nucleotides read TGTGCCAGCAGCCAAGAAGGGTTGGGCATTCAGTACTTC. The chain uses TRBV4-2 and TRBJ2-4; D ambiguous. CDR1 LGHNA and CDR2 YNFKEQ come from the germline V gene. The V gene lost 0 bases and the J gene lost 9 bases, with 9 bases spanning the gap. The CDR3 runs to 13 residues.

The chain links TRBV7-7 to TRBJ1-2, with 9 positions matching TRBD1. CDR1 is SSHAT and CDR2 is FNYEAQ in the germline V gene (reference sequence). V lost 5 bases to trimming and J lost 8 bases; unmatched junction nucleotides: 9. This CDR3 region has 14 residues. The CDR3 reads CASSTDRGIGGYTF. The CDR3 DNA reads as TGTGCCAGCAGCACCGACAGGGGGATTGGAGGCTACACCTTC. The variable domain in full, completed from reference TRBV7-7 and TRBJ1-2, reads GAGVSQSPRYKVTKRGQDVTLRCDPISSHATLYWYQQALGQGPEFLTYFNYEAQPDKSGLPSDRFSAERPEGSISTLTIQRTEQRDSAMYRCASSTDRGIGGYTFGSGTRLTVV.

In DNA, the CDR3 is TGCAGCGGGGCTAAGGACACCGGGGAGCTGTTTTTT. It codes for CSGAKDTGELFF. The chain uses TRBV29-1 and TRBJ2-2; no reliable D call. This CDR3 comprises 12 residues. With 7 bases removed from V and 3 bases from J, the gap between germline ends came to 9 bases. CDR1 is SQVTM and CDR2 is ANQGSEA in the germline V gene.

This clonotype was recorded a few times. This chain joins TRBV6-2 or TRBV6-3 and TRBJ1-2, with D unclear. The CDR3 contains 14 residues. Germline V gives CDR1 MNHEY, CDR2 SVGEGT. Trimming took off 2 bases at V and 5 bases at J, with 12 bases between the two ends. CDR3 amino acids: CASSYDQRVYGYTF. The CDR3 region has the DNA TGTGCCAGCAGTTACGACCAGAGAGTATATGGCTACACCTTC.

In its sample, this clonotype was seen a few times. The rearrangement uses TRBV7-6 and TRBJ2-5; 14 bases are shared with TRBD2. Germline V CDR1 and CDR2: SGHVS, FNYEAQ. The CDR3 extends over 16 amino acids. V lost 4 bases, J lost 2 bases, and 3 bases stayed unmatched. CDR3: CASSSGLAGAQETQYF. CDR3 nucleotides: TGTGCCAGCAGCTCGGGACTAGCGGGGGCACAAGAGACCCAGTACTTC.

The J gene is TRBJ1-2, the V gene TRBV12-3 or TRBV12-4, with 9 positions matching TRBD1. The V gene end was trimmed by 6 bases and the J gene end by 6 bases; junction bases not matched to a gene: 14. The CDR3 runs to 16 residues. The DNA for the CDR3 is TGTGCCAGCAGCCTCTCTGGGACAGGGCCCGGCCATGGCTACACCTTC. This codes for CASSLSGTGPGHGYTF.

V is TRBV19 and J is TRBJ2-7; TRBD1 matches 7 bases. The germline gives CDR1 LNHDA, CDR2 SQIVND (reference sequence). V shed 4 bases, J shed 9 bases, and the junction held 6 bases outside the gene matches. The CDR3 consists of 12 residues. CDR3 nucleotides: TGTGCCAGTAGTAAAACAGGGGTTGTGCAGTACTTC. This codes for CASSKTGVVQYF.

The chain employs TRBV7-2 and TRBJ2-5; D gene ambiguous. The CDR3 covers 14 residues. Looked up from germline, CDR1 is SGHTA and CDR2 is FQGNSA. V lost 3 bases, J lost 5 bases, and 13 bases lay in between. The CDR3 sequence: CASSFLGNSETQYF. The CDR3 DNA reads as TGTGCCAGCAGCTTTCTAGGGAATTCGGAGACCCAGTACTTC.